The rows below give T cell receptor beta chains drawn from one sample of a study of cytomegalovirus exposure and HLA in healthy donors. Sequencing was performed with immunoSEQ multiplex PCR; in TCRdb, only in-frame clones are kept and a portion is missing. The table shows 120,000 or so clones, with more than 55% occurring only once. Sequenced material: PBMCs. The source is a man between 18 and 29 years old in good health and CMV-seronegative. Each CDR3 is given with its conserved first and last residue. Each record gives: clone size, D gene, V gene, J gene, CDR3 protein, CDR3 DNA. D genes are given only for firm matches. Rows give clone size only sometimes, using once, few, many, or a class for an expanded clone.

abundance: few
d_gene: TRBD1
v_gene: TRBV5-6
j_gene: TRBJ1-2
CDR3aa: CASSLKGRGYGYTF
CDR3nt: TGTGCCAGCAGCTTGAAAGGCAGGGGGTATGGCTACACCTTC

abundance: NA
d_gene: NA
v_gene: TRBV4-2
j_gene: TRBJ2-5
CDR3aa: CASSPRGGAMETQYF
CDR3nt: TGTGCCAGCAGCCCAAGAGGAGGGGCGATGGAGACCCAGTACTTC

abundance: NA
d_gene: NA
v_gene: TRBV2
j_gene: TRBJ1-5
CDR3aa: CASNPSDSSNQPQHF
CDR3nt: TGTGCCAGCAACCCCTCGGACAGTAGCAATCAGCCCCAGCATTTT

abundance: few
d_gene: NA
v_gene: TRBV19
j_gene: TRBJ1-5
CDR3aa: CASSPRRVGGGRIQPQHF
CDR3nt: TGTGCCAGTAGTCCCCGGCGTGTGGGAGGGGGAAGAATTCAGCCCCAGCATTTT

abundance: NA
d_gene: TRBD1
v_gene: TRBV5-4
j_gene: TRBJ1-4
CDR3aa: CASSPDRGSLFF
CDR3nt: TGTGCCAGCAGCCCGGACAGGGGATCTCTGTTTTTT

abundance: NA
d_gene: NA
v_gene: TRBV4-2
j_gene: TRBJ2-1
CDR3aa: CASSQVSSGSYNEQFF
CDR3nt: TGTGCCAGCAGCCAAGTTTCCAGCGGCTCCTACAATGAGCAGTTCTTC

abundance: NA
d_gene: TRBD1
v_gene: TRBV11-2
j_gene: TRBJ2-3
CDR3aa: CASSLFLGQGATGTQYF
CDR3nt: TGTGCCAGCAGCTTATTTCTAGGACAGGGGGCAACCGGTACGCAGTATTTT

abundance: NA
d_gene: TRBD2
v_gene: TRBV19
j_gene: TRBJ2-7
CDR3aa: CASRALAGGPSEQYF
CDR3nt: TGTGCCAGTAGGGCGCTCGCGGGGGGCCCGAGCGAGCAGTACTTC

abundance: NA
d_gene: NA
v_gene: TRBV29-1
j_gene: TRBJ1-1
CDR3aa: CSVDFLRGNTEAFF
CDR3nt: TGCAGCGTTGATTTCCTCAGGGGGAACACTGAAGCTTTCTTT

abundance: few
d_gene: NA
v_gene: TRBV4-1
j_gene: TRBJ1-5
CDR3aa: CASSQDQGTSFGQHF
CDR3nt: TGCGCCAGCAGCCAAGATCAGGGGACCTCCTTCGGCCAGCATTTT

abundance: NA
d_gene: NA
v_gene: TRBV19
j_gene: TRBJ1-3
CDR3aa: CASSIGDSGNTIYF
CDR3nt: TGTGCCAGTAGTATCGGTGACTCTGGAAACACCATATATTTT

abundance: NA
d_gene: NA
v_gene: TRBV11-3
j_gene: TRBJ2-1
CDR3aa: CASSLEADNEQFF
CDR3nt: TGTGCCAGCAGCTTAGAAGCGGACAATGAGCAGTTCTTC

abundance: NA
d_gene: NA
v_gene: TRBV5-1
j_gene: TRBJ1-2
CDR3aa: CASSLENRDGYTF
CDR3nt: TGCGCCAGCAGCTTGGAGAACAGAGATGGCTACACCTTC

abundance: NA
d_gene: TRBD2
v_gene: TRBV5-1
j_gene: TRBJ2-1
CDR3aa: CASSLEGTRNNEQFF
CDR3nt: TGCGCCAGCAGCTTGGAAGGGACTAGGAACAATGAGCAGTTCTTC

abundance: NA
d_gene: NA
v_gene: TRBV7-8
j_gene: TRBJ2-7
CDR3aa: CASSLAGVWASTSSYEQYF
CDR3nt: TGTGCCAGCAGCTTAGCGGGTGTTTGGGCCAGTACCAGCTCCTACGAGCAGTACTTC

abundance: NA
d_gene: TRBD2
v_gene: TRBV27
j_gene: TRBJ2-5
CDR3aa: CASSTAQLATETQYF
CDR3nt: TGTGCCAGCAGTACCGCACAACTAGCGACAGAGACCCAGTACTTC

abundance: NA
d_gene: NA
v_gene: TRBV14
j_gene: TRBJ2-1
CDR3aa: CASSQAAGVIDNEQFF
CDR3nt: TGTGCCAGCAGCCAAGCGGCCGGGGTAATCGACAATGAGCAGTTCTTC

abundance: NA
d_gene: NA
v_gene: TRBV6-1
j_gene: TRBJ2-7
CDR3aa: CASSEEFNLQGSPYEQYF
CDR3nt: TGTGCCAGCAGTGAAGAATTTAACCTCCAGGGAAGCCCCTACGAGCAGTACTTC

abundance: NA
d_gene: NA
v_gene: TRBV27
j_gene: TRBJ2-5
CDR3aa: CASSLFSGRGQETQYF
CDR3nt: TGTGCCAGCAGTTTATTTTCCGGGCGGGGCCAAGAGACCCAGTACTTC

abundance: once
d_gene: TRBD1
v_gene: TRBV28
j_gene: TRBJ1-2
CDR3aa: CASSLQGGDYGYTF
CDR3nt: TGTGCCAGCAGTCTACAGGGGGGCGACTATGGCTACACCTTC

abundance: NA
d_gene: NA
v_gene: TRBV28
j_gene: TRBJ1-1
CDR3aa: CASSLTGTTEAFF
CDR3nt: TGTGCCAGCAGCCTAACAGGGACCACTGAAGCTTTCTTT

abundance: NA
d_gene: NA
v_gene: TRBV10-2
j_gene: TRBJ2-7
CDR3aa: CASMGFTYEQYF
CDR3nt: TGCGCCAGCATGGGCTTTACCTACGAGCAGTACTTC

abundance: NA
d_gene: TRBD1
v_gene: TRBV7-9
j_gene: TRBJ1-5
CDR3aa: CSSSFKGQVISNQPQHF
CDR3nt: TGTTCCAGCAGCTTTAAAGGACAGGTTATTAGCAATCAGCCCCAGCATTTT

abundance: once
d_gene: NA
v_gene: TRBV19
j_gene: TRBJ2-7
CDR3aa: CASSISSGGYEQYF
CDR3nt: TGTGCCAGTAGTATCAGTAGTGGAGGATACGAGCAGTACTTC

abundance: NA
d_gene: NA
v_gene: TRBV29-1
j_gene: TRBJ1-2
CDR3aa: CSVEDRQGPNYGYTF
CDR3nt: TGCAGCGTTGAAGATCGGCAGGGCCCAAACTATGGCTACACCTTC

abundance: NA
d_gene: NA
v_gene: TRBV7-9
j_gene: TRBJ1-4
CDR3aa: CASTTIGQKGEKLFF
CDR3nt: TGTGCCAGCACCACCATTGGACAGAAGGGGGAAAAACTGTTTTTT

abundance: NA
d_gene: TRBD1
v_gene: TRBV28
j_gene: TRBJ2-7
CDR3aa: CASSRTGTARKQYF
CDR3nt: TGTGCCAGCAGCCGAACCGGGACAGCTCGGAAGCAGTACTTC

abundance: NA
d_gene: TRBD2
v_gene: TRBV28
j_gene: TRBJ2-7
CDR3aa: CASSLLREGRYEQYF
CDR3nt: TGTGCCAGCAGTTTGTTGCGGGAGGGAAGGTACGAGCAGTACTTC

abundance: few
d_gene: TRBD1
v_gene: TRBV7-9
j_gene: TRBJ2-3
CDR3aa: CASSPGTDHTDTQYF
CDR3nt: TGTGCCAGCAGCCCCGGGACAGACCACACAGATACGCAGTATTTT

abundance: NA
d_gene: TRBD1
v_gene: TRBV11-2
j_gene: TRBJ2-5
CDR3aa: CASSPGQGYQETQYF
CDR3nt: TGTGCCAGCAGCCCGGGACAGGGGTATCAAGAGACCCAGTACTTC

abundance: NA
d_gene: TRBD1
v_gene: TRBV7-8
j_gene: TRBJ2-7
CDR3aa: CASSGTGGKGGEQYF
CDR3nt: TGTGCCAGCAGCGGGACAGGGGGCAAGGGGGGTGAGCAGTACTTC

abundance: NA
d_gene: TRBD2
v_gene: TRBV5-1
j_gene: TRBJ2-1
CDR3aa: CASSLERGAPNEQFF
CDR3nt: TGCGCCAGCAGCTTGGAGCGGGGAGCCCCCAATGAGCAGTTCTTC

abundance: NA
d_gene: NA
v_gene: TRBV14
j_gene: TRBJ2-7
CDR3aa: CASSQAPGEQYF
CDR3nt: TGTGCCAGCAGCCAAGCACCGGGAGAGCAGTACTTC

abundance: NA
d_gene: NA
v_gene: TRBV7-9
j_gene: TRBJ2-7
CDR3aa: CASSSRHSYEQYF
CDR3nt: TGTGCCAGCAGCTCTCGACATTCCTACGAGCAGTACTTC

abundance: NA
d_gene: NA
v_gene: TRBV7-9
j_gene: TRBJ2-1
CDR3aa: CASSSLRGSYNEQFF
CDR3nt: TGTGCCAGCAGCTCCCTTAGAGGGAGCTACAATGAGCAGTTCTTC

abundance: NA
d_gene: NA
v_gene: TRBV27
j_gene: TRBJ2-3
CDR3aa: CASSPHRTDTQYF
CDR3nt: TGTGCCAGCAGCCCACACCGCACAGATACGCAGTATTTT

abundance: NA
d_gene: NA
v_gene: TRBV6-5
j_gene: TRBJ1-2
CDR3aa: CASSAESSRDYGYTF
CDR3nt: TGTGCCAGCAGCGCCGAATCCTCCAGGGACTATGGCTACACCTTC